The T cell receptor beta chain under discussion was sequenced for a study of cytomegalovirus exposure and HLA in healthy donors. Across the study: In an early release, HLA-typed donors contributed some 80 million unique TCR sequences.

With 6 bases removed from V and 0 bases from J, the gap between germline ends came to 11 bases. The germline gives CDR1 LNHDA, CDR2 SQIVND (reference sequence). CDR3 size: 14 residues. This clone appeared a single time. The PCR contained 60 Vbeta and 13 Jbeta primers. The protocol was immunoSEQ multiplex PCR, while the TCRdb copy is restricted to in-frame clones and leaves out a portion. The sample holds roughly 110,000 clones, 70% seen once. This TCR was sampled from a man aged 25 to 45 in good health and CMV-seropositive. The sequenced sample was PBMCs. The gene calls are TRBV19 and TRBJ1-2, with TRBD1 as a possible D gene (6 bases). The CDR3 coding sequence is TGTGCCAGTAGAAACAGGGAATCTAACTATGGCTACACCTTC. Protein: CASRNRESNYGYTF.